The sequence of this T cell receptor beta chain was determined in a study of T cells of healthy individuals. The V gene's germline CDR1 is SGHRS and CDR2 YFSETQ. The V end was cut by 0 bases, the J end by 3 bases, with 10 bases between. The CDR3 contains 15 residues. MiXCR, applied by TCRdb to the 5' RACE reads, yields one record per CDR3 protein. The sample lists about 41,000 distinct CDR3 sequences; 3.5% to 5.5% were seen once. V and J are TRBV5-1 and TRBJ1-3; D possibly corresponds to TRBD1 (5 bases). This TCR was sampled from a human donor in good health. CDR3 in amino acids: CASSLDGARGNTIYF. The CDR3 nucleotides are TGCGCCAGCAGCTTGGATGGGGCGCGTGGAAACACCATATATTTT.